The 28 T cell receptor beta chains below were found in one sample sequenced in a study of OX40 agonist ivuxolimab in advanced cancers. Repertoires were generated with immunoSEQ multiplex PCR, while TCRdb's copy carries only in-frame clones and drops some. This sample has more than 55,000 clones, with nearly 95% found just once. The source material was CD4+ or CD8+ T cells sorted from blood, sampled in a trial of the OX40 agonist ivuxolimab. Source of these receptors: an adult with an advanced solid tumor such as melanoma, head and neck, liver or kidney cancer.

This chain links TRBV4-1 with TRBJ2-5, with D hard to call. CDR1 and CDR2 from the germline V gene are MGHRA and YSYEKL. This CDR3 has 13 residues. Trimming stripped 0 bases from V and 5 bases from J, with 7 bases between. The CDR3 DNA reads TGCGCCAGCAGCCAAGAGACGATGGAGACCCAGTACTTC. This codes for CASSQETMETQYF.

This chain joins TRBV7-6 and TRBJ1-2; D is unresolved. CDR3 size: 13 residues. Germline V lookup: CDR1 SGHVS, CDR2 FNYEAQ. V lost 5 bases to trimming and J lost 8 bases, with 15 bases between them. CDR3 DNA: TGTGCCAGCAGCGCCGACCCTCCACTCGGCTACACCTTC. It translates to CASSADPPLGYTF.

The chain uses TRBV11-2 and TRBJ2-7; TRBD1 or TRBD2 may be the D gene (7 bases each). Germline lookup yields CDR1 SGHAT and CDR2 FQNNGV. Deletions cut 7 bases from V and 6 bases from J, with 22 bases between. CDR3 length: 15 amino acids. CDR3 nucleotide sequence: TGTGCCAGCACCCCGAGCGGGACAGTAGGGGCCGAGCAGTACTTC. This translates into CASTPSGTVGAEQYF. Based on the CDR3 plus reference TRBV11-2 and TRBJ2-7, the full variable domain is EAGVAQSPRYKIIEKRQSVAFWCNPISGHATLYWYQQILGQGPKLLIQFQNNGVVDDSQLPKDRFSAERLKGVDSTLKIQPAKLEDSAVYLCASTPSGTVGAEQYFGPGTRLTVT.

The chain recombines TRBV19 with TRBJ1-1; D may be TRBD1 (6 bases). There are 13 residues in the CDR3. Trimming stripped 5 bases from V and 5 bases from J, with 12 bases between. Per the germline V gene, CDR1 is LNHDA and CDR2 is SQIVND (reference sequence). The CDR3 reads CASSAGAYTEAFF. The CDR3 nucleotides read TGTGCCAGTAGTGCGGGGGCTTATACTGAAGCTTTCTTT. The full variable domain, in which reference TRBV19 and TRBJ1-1 provide the parts outside the CDR3, is DGGITQSPKYLFRKEGQNVTLSCEQNLNHDAMYWYRQDPGQGLRLIYYSQIVNDFQKGDIAEGYSVSREKKESFPLTVTSAQKNPTAFYLCASSAGAYTEAFFGQGTRLTVV.

The V gene is TRBV6-5, the J gene TRBJ2-1; D could derive from TRBD1 or TRBD2 (5 bases each). The germline gives CDR1 MNHEY, CDR2 SVGAGI. The CDR3 runs 14 residues. Trimming shortened V by 2 bases and J by 6 bases, and 11 bases separated the two germline ends. This CDR3 reads CASSYGGSGNEQFF. The CDR3 DNA reads as TGTGCCAGCAGTTACGGGGGTTCGGGCAATGAGCAGTTCTTC.

CDR3 in DNA: TGTGCCAGGTGTAAGGGAAGCTATTTTTACGAGCAGTACTTC. Its translation is CARCKGSYFYEQYF. The V call is TRBV6-1, the J call TRBJ2-7; no clear D gene. V lost 9 bases to trimming and J lost 4 bases, with 19 bases between them. This CDR3 spans 14 amino acids. Germline values: CDR1 MNHNS, CDR2 SASEGT.

A single count supports this clone. V and J are TRBV27 and TRBJ2-5, with TRBD2 matching over 9 bases. The CDR3 runs to 16 residues. Germline V CDR1 and CDR2: MNHEY, SMNVEV (reference sequence). The ends lost 3 bases at V and 2 bases at J; junction bases unmatched: 7. DNA of the CDR3: TGTGCCAGCAGTTTTCGTAGCGGGAGATCTCAAGAGACCCAGTACTTC. It is translated as CASSFRSGRSQETQYF.

This chain connects TRBV5-6 to TRBJ1-2, with D uncertain. The germline V gene has CDR1 SGHDT and CDR2 YYEEEE. Trimming took 0 bases from V and 5 from J, leaving 5 bases between them. The CDR3 spans 12 residues. The DNA for the CDR3 is TGTGCCAGCAGCTTGGGCCCATATGGCTACACCTTC. As protein: CASSLGPYGYTF.

The V call is TRBV6-1, the J call TRBJ2-7; D remains ambiguous. In germline, CDR1 is MNHNS, CDR2 SASEGT. Trimming pared 4 bases from V and 0 bases from J, leaving 13 bases between. CDR3 length: 15 residues. The CDR3 DNA is TGTGCCAGCAGTGGTTATGACATTTTCTCCTACGAGCAGTACTTC. Its protein is CASSGYDIFSYEQYF.

The rearrangement links TRBV7-9 to TRBJ1-3; 7 positions agree with TRBD1. The germline V gene has CDR1 SEHNR and CDR2 FQNEAQ (reference sequence). CDR3 length: 17 residues. J was trimmed by 3 bases and V by 5 bases; bases with no gene match: 13. This CDR3 is CASSTPTGGQIGNTIYF. In nucleotides, the CDR3 is TGTGCCAGCAGCACGCCAACCGGGGGACAGATTGGAAACACCATATATTTT.

The CDR3: CASSQEGTGEYEQYF. CDR3 in DNA: TGCGCCAGCAGCCAAGAAGGGACAGGGGAATACGAGCAGTACTTC. V usage is TRBV4-1 and J usage is TRBJ2-7; TRBD1 matches at 10 bases. Germline-derived CDR1 and CDR2 are MGHRA and YSYEKL. The V segment lost 0 bases and the J segment 4 bases; nucleotides outside the gene matches: 3. The CDR3 spans 15 residues.

This chain joins TRBV9 and TRBJ2-1; 8 positions match TRBD2. V lost 0 bases, J lost 2 bases, and 1 base stayed unmatched. The CDR3 is made up of 15 amino acids. Germline V gene lookup returns CDR1 SGDLS and CDR2 YYNGEE. The CDR3 spells CASSVDGGAYNEQFF. Here the CDR3 DNA reads TGTGCCAGCAGCGTAGACGGGGGGGCCTACAATGAGCAGTTCTTC.

This chain links TRBV7-2 with TRBJ2-4, with D maybe TRBD2 (5 bases). This CDR3 has 16 amino acids. V was clipped by 5 bases and J by 0 bases, with 14 bases between them. Per the germline V gene, CDR1 is SGHTA and CDR2 is FQGNSA. The CDR3: CASSLPSTLAKNIQYF. CDR3 bases: TGTGCCAGCAGCCTACCTAGCACTCTAGCCAAAAACATTCAGTACTTC.

In this sample, this clone turned up once. CDR3 DNA sequence: TGTGCCATCAGTGAGTCAGCCGATACGCAGTATTTT. Protein: CAISESADTQYF. The J gene is TRBJ2-3, the V gene TRBV10-3; D not certain. Germline V CDR1 and CDR2: ENHRY, SYGVKD. The CDR3 contains 12 residues. Trimming cost V 0 bases and J 6 bases, with 4 bases left between them.

V and J are TRBV7-6 and TRBJ1-2, with 8 nucleotides matching TRBD1. V trimming: 2 bases; J trimming: 7 bases; junction bases outside the gene matches: 9. This CDR3 has 15 amino acids. Per germline, CDR1 SGHVS and CDR2 FNYEAQ. The CDR3 nucleotides are TGTGCCAGCAGCTTAACCCAGGGGGCCCCTAGTGGCTACACCTTC. This gives the protein CASSLTQGAPSGYTF.

The DNA for the CDR3 is TGTGCCAGCAGCTCATCGACAGGGAACTCTGGGGCCAACGTCCTGACTTTC. This encodes CASSSSTGNSGANVLTF. The rearrangement joins TRBV7-9 to TRBJ2-6, with 7 bases fitting TRBD1. The junction had 6 bases not matched to a gene; V was cut back by 4 bases and J by 0 bases. The CDR3 is 17 residues long. Germline V gene data show CDR1 as SEHNR and CDR2 as FQNEAQ (reference sequence).

This chain uses TRBV10-3 with TRBJ2-1; TRBD1 might be the D (5 bases). V was shortened by 4 bases and J by 8 bases, with 12 bases between the two germline ends. The germline gives CDR1 ENHRY, CDR2 SYGVKD. The CDR3 covers 13 residues. This chain's CDR3 is CAISGWGRDEQFF. In DNA form, the CDR3 reads TGTGCCATCAGTGGGTGGGGCCGGGATGAGCAGTTCTTC.

This clone was picked up one time. V and J are TRBV4-1 and TRBJ2-7, with D possibly TRBD2 on 6 matching bases. V was pared by 4 bases and J by 7 bases, with 14 bases between. Germline loops: CDR1 MGHRA, CDR2 YSYEKL. This CDR3 contains 13 residues. Here the CDR3 DNA reads TGCGCCAGCAGCCCCTCACTAGCTAGGGAGCAGTACTTC. It encodes CASSPSLAREQYF.

The chain employs TRBV6-5 and TRBJ1-2; 10 nucleotides align to TRBD1. Per the germline V gene, CDR1 is MNHEY and CDR2 is SVGAGI. This CDR3 has 14 residues. The trim removed 0 bases at V and 5 bases at J, leaving 0 bases unmatched. The CDR3, as DNA: TGTGCCAGCAGTTACTCGGACAGGGGGTATGGCTACACCTTC. Protein product: CASSYSDRGYGYTF.

V gene TRBV7-9 combines with J gene TRBJ1-1, with D possibly TRBD1 on 6 matching bases. The V gene lost 1 base and the J gene lost 11 bases, with 17 bases spanning the gap. CDR1 SEHNR and CDR2 FQNEAQ come from the germline V gene (reference sequence). The CDR3 has 14 residues. CDR3 sequence (DNA): TGTGCCAGCAGCTTAGAATCCGCCGGGACACAGGCTTTCTTT. It is translated as CASSLESAGTQAFF.

The chain is built from TRBV10-3 and TRBJ2-1, with D maybe TRBD2 (5 bases). The CDR3 spans 15 residues. The V and J ends lost 0 bases and 5 bases respectively, with 11 bases between them. CDR1 is ENHRY, CDR2 SYGVKD, per germline. This CDR3 reads CAISESRVRDNEQFF. For the CDR3, the DNA is TGTGCCATCAGTGAGTCGAGGGTGAGGGACAATGAGCAGTTCTTC.

V and J are TRBV19 and TRBJ1-1; a possible D gene is TRBD1 (5 bases). CDR3 length: 15 residues. The V gene lost 1 base and the J gene lost 3 bases, with 12 bases spanning the gap. In germline, CDR1 is LNHDA, CDR2 SQIVND (reference sequence). CDR3 loop: CASSIGVRGDTEAFF. The CDR3 DNA sequence: TGTGCCAGTAGTATAGGAGTCCGGGGGGACACTGAAGCTTTCTTT.

The V gene is TRBV21-1, the J gene TRBJ2-4; the table's D call, TRBD1, has no DNA check behind it. TRBV21-1 is described as a pseudogene. The CDR3 is made up of 15 amino acids. The CDR3 sequence is CASTQKGTGKNIQYF. CDR3 bases: TGTGCCAGCACCCAAAAAGGGACAGGCAAAAACATTCAGTACTTC.

This chain links TRBV5-4 with TRBJ2-7, with D maybe TRBD1 (5 bases). This CDR3 is 13 amino acids long. V shed 0 bases and J shed 2 bases, with 6 bases lying between them. Germline CDR1 and CDR2: SGHNT and YYREEE (reference sequence). The CDR3 DNA reads as TGTGCCAGCAGCTTGGACAGGCCCTACGAGCAGTACTTC. Protein: CASSLDRPYEQYF. Variable domain in full (rest from reference TRBV5-4 and TRBJ2-7): ETGVTQSPTHLIKTRGQQVTLRCSSQSGHNTVSWYQQALGQGPQFIFQYYREEENGRGNFPPRFSGLQFPNYSSELNVNALELDDSALYLCASSLDRPYEQYFGPGTRLTVT.

The chain uses TRBV4-1 and TRBJ2-7; 7 bases are a match to TRBD2. With V trimmed by 0 bases and J by 2 bases, 7 bases remained unmatched. There are 16 residues in the CDR3. CDR1 MGHRA and CDR2 YSYEKL come from the germline V gene. The CDR3 sequence: CASSQEAGEVAYEQYF. In DNA, the CDR3 is TGCGCCAGCAGCCAAGAGGCGGGAGAGGTGGCCTACGAGCAGTACTTC.

V gene TRBV6-4 combines with J gene TRBJ2-1, with D perhaps TRBD1 (6 bases). Germline values: CDR1 MRHNA, CDR2 SNTAGT. This CDR3 is built from 16 residues. Trimming removed 4 bases at V and 4 bases at J, with 17 bases between. The CDR3 loop is CASSGVRTAIYNEQFF. CDR3 nucleotides: TGTGCCAGCAGTGGAGTGAGGACAGCAATATACAATGAGCAGTTCTTC.

The gene calls are TRBV7-2 and TRBJ2-7; the D gene is possibly TRBD2 (6 bases). CDR1 and CDR2 (germline): SGHTA, FQGNSA. Trimming pared 4 bases from V and 5 bases from J, leaving 18 bases between. The CDR3 spans 15 residues. CDR3 sequence (DNA): TGTGCCAGCAGCTCGATAGGATCCGCTAGCGACGAGCAGTACTTC. Its translation is CASSSIGSASDEQYF.

The chain couples TRBV10-3 to TRBJ1-1, with TRBD1 matching 8 bases. The CDR3 is 15 amino acids. Germline lookup yields CDR1 ENHRY and CDR2 SYGVKD. Unmatched junction bases numbered 7, after V lost 6 bases and J lost 1 base. For the CDR3, the DNA is TGTGCCATCAGGGACCAGACAGGGGCGAACACTGAAGCTTTCTTT. It yields the protein CAIRDQTGANTEAFF.